The next 7 T cell receptor beta chains were all read from a single sample in a study of vaccination effects on CD4 cells after COVID-19. Culture proceeded for more than nine days, and CD4+ T cells were then isolated. This person caught SARS-CoV-2 sometime from March to December 2020, and PCR testing confirmed the infection. Each participant was given two doses of one vaccine (BNT162b2 or mRNA-1273). Measured with immunoSEQ multiplex PCR; TCRdb has only the in-frame clones, and not every one. The data hold around 50,000 clones, with around three quarters observed a single time. For these TCRs, the target antigens are not known. The specimen was CD4+ T cells from PBMCs cultured without peptide, collected after COVID-19 vaccination. The source of these receptors is a human donor who had a prior SARS-CoV-2 infection.

This chain joins TRBV4-1 and TRBJ1-2, with a weak D call TRBD1 (5 bases). Per germline, CDR1 MGHRA and CDR2 YSYEKL. The V and J ends lost 0 bases and 8 bases respectively, with 13 bases between them. This CDR3 spans 14 amino acids. The CDR3 DNA is TGCGCCAGCAGCCAAGATCCGGGCGGGACCGGCTACACCTTC. Translation gives CASSQDPGGTGYTF.

V and J are TRBV5-1 and TRBJ2-1, with TRBD2 matching over 7 bases. Germline V lookup: CDR1 SGHRS, CDR2 YFSETQ. The CDR3 spans 14 residues. The ends lost 1 base at V and 8 bases at J; junction bases unmatched: 6. The CDR3 DNA follows: TGCGCCAGCAGCTTGTCTTCGGGAGGCCATGAGCAGTTCTTC. It is translated as CASSLSSGGHEQFF. The entire variable domain, with the rest obtained from reference TRBV5-1 and TRBJ2-1, is as follows: KAGVTQTPRYLIKTRGQQVTLSCSPISGHRSVSWYQQTPGQGLQFLFEYFSETQRNKGNFPGRFSGRQFSNSRSEMNVSTLELGDSALYLCASSLSSGGHEQFFGPGTRLTVL.

This clone was observed a handful of times. CDR3 in DNA: TGTGCCAGGACGACAGGGAGGACAGATACGCAGTATTTT. The encoded protein is CARTTGRTDTQYF. This rearrangement joins TRBV2 to TRBJ2-3, with TRBD1 as a possible D gene (7 bases). This CDR3 spans 13 amino acids. Germline lookup yields CDR1 SNHLY and CDR2 FYNNEI. The V and J ends lost 9 bases and 3 bases respectively, with 13 bases between them.

This clone was observed a handful of times. The chain is built from TRBV2 and TRBJ2-7, with 10 bases fitting TRBD2. The germline V gene has CDR1 SNHLY and CDR2 FYNNEI. The length of the CDR3 is 14 residues. V was pared by 10 bases and J by 1 base, with 7 bases of the junction left unmatched. CDR3: CATTSGRGSYEQYF. DNA of the CDR3: TGTGCCACAACGAGCGGGAGGGGGTCCTACGAGCAGTACTTC.

V gene TRBV18 combines with J gene TRBJ1-5; TRBD1 might be the D (5 bases). Germline V CDR1 and CDR2: KGHSH, LQKENI. The CDR3 has 14 amino acids. The V gene lost 3 bases and the J gene lost 5 bases, with 11 bases spanning the gap. CDR3 in amino acids: CASSPQGFDQPQHF. The CDR3 coding sequence is TGTGCCAGCTCACCCCAGGGTTTCGATCAGCCCCAGCATTTT.

This clone was picked up one time. In DNA, the CDR3 is TGCGCCAGCAGCAACCTAGCGGGGGGGCCCCACGAGCAGTACTTC. Encoded protein: CASSNLAGGPHEQYF. The chain uses TRBV5-1 and TRBJ2-7; TRBD2 matches 12 bases. The CDR3 covers 15 residues. Germline CDR1 reads SGHRS; CDR2 reads YFSETQ. Trimming at V came to 4 bases and at J to 5 bases, leaving 7 bases not matched to a gene.

The rearrangement uses TRBV6-5 and TRBJ2-2; D perhaps matches TRBD1 (6 bases). Deletions cut 8 bases from V and 1 base from J, with 11 bases between. CDR3 length equals 14 residues. In germline, CDR1 is MNHEY, CDR2 SVGAGI. The CDR3 sequence: CASVGQQNTGELFF. As DNA, the CDR3 is TGTGCCAGCGTTGGACAGCAGAACACCGGGGAGCTGTTTTTT.